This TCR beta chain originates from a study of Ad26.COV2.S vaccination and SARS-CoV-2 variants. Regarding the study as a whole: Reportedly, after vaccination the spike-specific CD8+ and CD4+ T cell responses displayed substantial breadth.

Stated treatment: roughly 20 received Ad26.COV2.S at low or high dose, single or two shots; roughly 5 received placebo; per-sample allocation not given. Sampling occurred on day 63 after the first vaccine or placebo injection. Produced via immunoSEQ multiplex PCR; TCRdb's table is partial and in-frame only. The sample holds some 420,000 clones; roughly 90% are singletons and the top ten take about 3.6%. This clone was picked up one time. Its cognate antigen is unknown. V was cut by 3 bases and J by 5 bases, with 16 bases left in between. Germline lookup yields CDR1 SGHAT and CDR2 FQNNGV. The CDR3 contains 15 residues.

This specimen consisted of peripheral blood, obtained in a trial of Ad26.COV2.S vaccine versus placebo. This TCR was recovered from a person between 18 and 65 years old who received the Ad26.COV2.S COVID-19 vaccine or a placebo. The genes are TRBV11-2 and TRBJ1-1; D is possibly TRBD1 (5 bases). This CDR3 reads CASSLAGGWGTEAFF. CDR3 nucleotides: TGTGCCAGCAGCTTGGCGGGTGGTTGGGGGACTGAAGCTTTCTTT.